Below, one TCR beta chain is given with its context. Its antigen is still unknown. The CDR3 is made up of 15 amino acids. The record originates from a study of monozygotic twins with inflammatory bowel disease. Notes on the study in general: Differences in immunosuppressive treatment may have been a source of added variability in patient repertoires.

The TCR libraries each used total RNA (approximately 4,000 ng per library). Eight reactions per sample, run separately, yielded cDNA. UMIs were attached via template switching, each with a 6-nucleotide sample barcode. From the 5' RACE reads, TCRdb lists one entry per CDR3 protein and no DNA. Listed are 420,000 or so distinct CDR3 sequences; 2% to 2.5% falls within the top ten. The V gene is TRBV12-3 or TRBV12-4, the J gene TRBJ2-6. The sample was blood. The TCR sequence derives from a human donor with ulcerative colitis or Crohn's disease, or a healthy co-twin of an affected twin (not recorded which). CDR3 region: CASSFRGPGANVLTF.